This T cell receptor beta chain emerged from a study of blood T cell repertoires in COVID-19. The CDR3 loop spans 19 amino acids. Trimming removed 4 bases from V and 0 bases from J, with 19 bases in between. Germline CDR1 and CDR2: LNHNV and YYDKDF (reference sequence). Here immunoSEQ multiplex PCR was the method, and the copy in TCRdb shows in-frame clones only, minus some. This sample has some 700,000 clones, with 85% to 90% found just once. This TCR was recovered from a woman younger than 35 with acute or convalescent COVID-19. The sequenced material came from peripheral blood. The chain employs TRBV15 and TRBJ2-6; maybe TRBD1 (5 bases). CDR3 sequence reads: CATSTYPGYDISGANVLTF. The CDR3 DNA reads as TGTGCCACCAGCACCTACCCAGGGTATGATATCTCTGGGGCCAACGTCCTGACTTTC.